One TCR beta chain is described in this entry. Per the germline V gene, CDR1 is SGHNT and CDR2 is YYREEE (reference sequence). This CDR3 contains 13 residues. V gave up 3 bases and J gave up 4 bases, with 11 bases separating them. Profiled with immunoSEQ multiplex PCR; TCRdb holds only in-frame clones, not every one. The sample contains roughly 150,000 clones, around 81% of which appear only once. This entry belongs to a study of blood T cell repertoires in COVID-19. Background on the study: The cDNA or gDNA used as material had been derived from T cells, B-cell-depleted T cells, or PBMCs.

Those enrolled in Seattle joined during active infection and were followed longitudinally afterward. The receptor was derived from a woman aged 80 or over with COVID-19, enrolled during active disease. This chain connects TRBV5-4 to TRBJ2-7, with D perhaps TRBD2 (6 bases). Sequenced: peripheral blood. The CDR3 region has the DNA TGTGCCAGCAGCTCCCCTCTAGCGTACGAGCAGTACTTC. It translates to CASSSPLAYEQYF.